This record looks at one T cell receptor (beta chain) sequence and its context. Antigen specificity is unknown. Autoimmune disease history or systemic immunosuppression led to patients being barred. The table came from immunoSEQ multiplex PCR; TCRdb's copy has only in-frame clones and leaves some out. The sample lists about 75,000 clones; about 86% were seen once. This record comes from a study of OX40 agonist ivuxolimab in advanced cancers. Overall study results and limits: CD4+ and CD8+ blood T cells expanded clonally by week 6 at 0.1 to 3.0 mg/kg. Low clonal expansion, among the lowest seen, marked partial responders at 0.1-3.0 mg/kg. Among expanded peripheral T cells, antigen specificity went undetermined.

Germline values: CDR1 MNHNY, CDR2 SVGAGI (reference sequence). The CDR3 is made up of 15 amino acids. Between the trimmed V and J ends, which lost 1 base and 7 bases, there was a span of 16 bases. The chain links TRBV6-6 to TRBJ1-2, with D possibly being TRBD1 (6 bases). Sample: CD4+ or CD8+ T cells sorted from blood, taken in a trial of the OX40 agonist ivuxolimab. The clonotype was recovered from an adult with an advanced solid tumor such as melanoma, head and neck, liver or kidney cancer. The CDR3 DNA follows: TGTGCCAGCAGTTACTATTCGTCAGGGGCGGGTGGCTACACCTTC. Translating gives CASSYYSSGAGGYTF.